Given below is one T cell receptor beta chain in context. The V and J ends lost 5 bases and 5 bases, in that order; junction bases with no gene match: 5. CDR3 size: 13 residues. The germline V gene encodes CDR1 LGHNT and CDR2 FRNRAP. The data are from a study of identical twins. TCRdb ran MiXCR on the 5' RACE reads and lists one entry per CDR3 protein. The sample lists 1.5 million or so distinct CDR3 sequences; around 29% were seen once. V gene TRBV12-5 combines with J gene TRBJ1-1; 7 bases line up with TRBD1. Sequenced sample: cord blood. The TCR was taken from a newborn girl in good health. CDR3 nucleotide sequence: TGTGCTAGTGGTCCTACAGGGGCGACTGAAGCTTTCTTT. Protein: CASGPTGATEAFF.